Below are 14 T cell receptor beta chains sequenced from a single sample in a study of blood T cell repertoires in COVID-19. The repertoire was sequenced with immunoSEQ multiplex PCR; TCRdb's copy has only in-frame clones and lacks some. There are tens of thousands of clones in the sample; roughly 90% occur only once, and 1.3% lies in the top ten. Material for sequencing was peripheral blood. The receptors here all came from a man aged 55 to 70 with acute or convalescent COVID-19.

This rearrangement joins TRBV2 to TRBJ2-3; 11 bases are shared with TRBD2. CDR1 and CDR2 from the germline V gene are SNHLY and FYNNEI. The V segment lost 6 bases and the J segment 6 bases; nucleotides outside the gene matches: 8. The CDR3 runs 15 residues. Here the CDR3 DNA reads TGTGCCAGCAGAGTAGCGGGGGGGCGAGGGGATACGCAGTATTTT. It specifies CASRVAGGRGDTQYF.

The chain is built from TRBV30 and TRBJ1-2; TRBD1 might be the D (5 bases). The ends were cut back, 0 bases at V and 7 bases at J, with 12 bases in the middle. This CDR3 spans 13 amino acids. Germline loops: CDR1 GTSNPN, CDR2 SVGIG (reference sequence). CDR3: CAWSVSRVGGYTF. Written as DNA, the CDR3 is TGTGCCTGGAGTGTGAGCAGGGTTGGTGGCTACACCTTC.

This chain links TRBV6-6 with TRBJ1-1, with D hard to call. Trimming removed 3 bases at V and 0 bases at J, with 8 bases between. CDR3 length: 14 amino acids. The V gene's germline CDR1 is MNHNY and CDR2 SVGAGI (reference sequence). This CDR3 reads CASSYGQMNTEAFF. The CDR3, as DNA: TGTGCCAGCAGTTATGGGCAGATGAACACTGAAGCTTTCTTT.

A single count supports this clone. The V gene is TRBV7-9, the J gene TRBJ1-6; 9 positions agree with TRBD1. The CDR3 is 16 residues long. V shed 5 bases and J 2 bases; nucleotides not matched to a gene: 4. Germline values: CDR1 SEHNR, CDR2 FQNEAQ (reference sequence). For the CDR3, the DNA is TGTGCCAGCAGCCCCGGGACAGGGACCTATAATTCACCCCTCCACTTT. Its translation: CASSPGTGTYNSPLHF.

The chain has TRBV13 and TRBJ2-7; perhaps TRBD1 as D (5 bases). The CDR3 covers 13 residues. With 5 bases removed from V and 4 bases from J, the gap between germline ends came to 12 bases. Germline CDR1 PRHDT, CDR2 FYEKMQ (reference sequence). The DNA of the CDR3 is TGTGCCAGCAGCCAGGGAAACAAGTACGAGCAGTACTTC. Translated, it gives CASSQGNKYEQYF.

V is TRBV19 and J is TRBJ1-1; D is possibly TRBD1 (6 bases). The CDR3 runs 14 residues. CDR1 LNHDA and CDR2 SQIVND come from the germline V gene (reference sequence). Between the trimmed V and J ends, which lost 9 bases and 5 bases, there was a span of 19 bases. This chain's CDR3 is CASGSGAQRTEAFF. CDR3 nucleotide sequence: TGTGCCAGCGGCTCAGGGGCCCAAAGGACTGAAGCTTTCTTT.

The chain couples TRBV27 to TRBJ2-3; TRBD1 matches 7 bases. Trimming removed 4 bases from V and 3 bases from J; junction bases left unmatched: 10. This CDR3 has 16 amino acids. CDR1 and CDR2 from the germline V gene are MNHEY and SMNVEV (reference sequence). The CDR3 coding sequence is TGTGCCAGCAGTTCTCGACAGGGCCAAAGTACAGATACGCAGTATTTT. It specifies CASSSRQGQSTDTQYF.

The genes are TRBV29-1 and TRBJ2-7, with 7 nucleotides matching TRBD1. The V and J ends lost 5 bases and 3 bases, in that order; junction bases with no gene match: 7. CDR1 SQVTM and CDR2 ANQGSEA come from the germline V gene. CDR3 length: 13 amino acids. The chain's CDR3 is CSVLDRRNYEQYF. CDR3 DNA sequence: TGCAGCGTTTTGGACAGGAGAAACTACGAGCAGTACTTC.

J is TRBJ1-1 and V is TRBV5-1; 9 bases are shared with TRBD1. The CDR3 runs 15 residues. V dropped 2 bases and J dropped 0; count of bases not matched to a gene: 2. Germline V gene lookup returns CDR1 SGHRS and CDR2 YFSETQ. This chain's CDR3 is CASSFGTGLNTEAFF. The CDR3 nucleotides read TGCGCCAGCAGCTTCGGGACAGGGTTGAACACTGAAGCTTTCTTT.

V gene TRBV3-1 (or the pseudogene TRBV3-2) combines with J gene TRBJ2-5, with D perhaps TRBD1 (6 bases). V shed 0 bases and J shed 0 bases, with 20 bases lying between them. The CDR3 extends over 19 amino acids. Germline V gives CDR1 LGHDT, CDR2 YNNKEL (reference sequence). CDR3 region: CASSQDKKGVKGYQETQYF. DNA of the CDR3: TGTGCCAGCAGCCAAGATAAAAAGGGGGTGAAGGGGTACCAAGAGACCCAGTACTTC.

The V and J genes are TRBV2 and TRBJ1-2, with 7 bases lining up with TRBD1. Germline trimming cut 6 bases from V and 7 bases from J; bases unmatched to any gene: 11. This CDR3 spans 14 amino acids. The germline V gene has CDR1 SNHLY and CDR2 FYNNEI. The DNA for the CDR3 is TGTGCCAGCAGGGCCGACAGGGCCTTCCGTGGCTACACCTTC. Its protein product is CASRADRAFRGYTF.

This sequence joins TRBV9 and TRBJ1-6; D is uncertain. The CDR3 loop spans 16 amino acids. CDR1 is SGDLS, CDR2 YYNGEE, per germline. The V end lost 0 bases, the J end lost 17 bases, and 24 bases lay between the germline ends. The CDR3 DNA follows: TGTGCCAGCAGCGTAGAGCCTAGGCCGGTTCCGGGGATAATCCACTTT. It codes for CASSVEPRPVPGIIHF.

This chain joins TRBV27 and TRBJ1-1, with D possibly matching TRBD1 (5 bases). The V gene lost 5 bases and the J gene lost 1 base, with 8 bases spanning the gap. The CDR3 length is 13 residues. Germline-derived CDR1 and CDR2 are MNHEY and SMNVEV (reference sequence). The CDR3 loop reads CASSLDKNTEAFF. The CDR3 DNA follows: TGTGCCAGCAGTCTGGACAAGAACACTGAAGCTTTCTTT.

This chain joins TRBV2 and TRBJ2-3; D remains unclear. Germline assignment: CDR1 SNHLY and CDR2 FYNNEI. The CDR3 consists of 14 residues. With 10 bases removed from V and 0 bases from J, the gap between germline ends came to 14 bases. The CDR3 coding sequence is TGTGCCACCAAATCGTCGGGTAGCACAGATACGCAGTATTTT. Protein product: CATKSSGSTDTQYF.